This T cell receptor beta chain was sequenced for a study of T-cell memory formation after mild COVID-19. Findings of the study overall: Some responding clones appeared in pre-infection memory, suggesting cross-reactive memory joined. Clones contracting day 15 to 85 were balanced CD4/CD8; later expanders leaned CD4+. Of the contracting clones, CD4+ ones lay mainly in CM and EM, and CD8+ ones in EMRA.

Employing constant-segment primers, 5'RACE generated TCR alpha and TCR beta cDNA libraries bearing sample barcodes and UMIs. TCRdb reprocessed the 5' RACE reads with MiXCR, giving one entry per CDR3 protein. This table has approximately 150,000 distinct CDR3 sequences, roughly 21% appearing once. Germline CDR1 reads MRHNA; CDR2 reads SNTAGT. Trimming stripped 3 bases from V and 1 base from J, with 6 bases between. CDR3 length equals 13 residues. This clonotype has just a few counts. Its antigen is still unknown. Source material: PBMCs or a T cell subset sorted from them (not recorded which). The chain is built from TRBV6-4 and TRBJ1-1; D not resolved. The TCR was taken from an adult woman who had mild COVID-19 (a few samples of this study predate the infection). Cell type and time point are not known. The CDR3: CASSEQSNTEAFF. The CDR3, as DNA: TGTGCCAGCAGTGAGCAGTCGAACACTGAAGCTTTCTTT.